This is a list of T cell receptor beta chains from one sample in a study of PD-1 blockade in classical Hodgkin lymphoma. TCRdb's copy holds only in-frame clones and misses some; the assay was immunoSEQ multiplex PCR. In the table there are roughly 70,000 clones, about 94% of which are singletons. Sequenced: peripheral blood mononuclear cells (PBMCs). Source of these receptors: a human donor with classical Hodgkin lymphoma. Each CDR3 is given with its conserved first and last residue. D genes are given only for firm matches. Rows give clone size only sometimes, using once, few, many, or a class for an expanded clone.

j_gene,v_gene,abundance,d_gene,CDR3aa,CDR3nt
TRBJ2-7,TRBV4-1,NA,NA,CASSQGVARSSYEQYF,TGCGCCAGCAGCCAAGGGGTTGCAAGGAGCTCCTACGAGCAGTACTTC
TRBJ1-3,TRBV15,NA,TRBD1,CATSREVGALGQSGNTIYF,TGTGCCACCAGCAGAGAGGTGGGAGCTTTGGGACAGTCTGGAAACACCATATATTTT
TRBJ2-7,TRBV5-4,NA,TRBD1,CASSPRRTGITYEQYF,TGTGCCAGCAGCCCTCGACGGACAGGGATAACCTACGAGCAGTACTTC
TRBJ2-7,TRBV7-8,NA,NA,CASSGYLAIDYYEQYF,TGTGCCAGCAGCGGCTACCTAGCGATTGATTACTACGAGCAGTACTTC
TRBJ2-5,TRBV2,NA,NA,CASSVSAGRGETQYF,TGTGCCAGCAGTGTTTCGGCAGGTAGAGGGGAGACCCAGTACTTC
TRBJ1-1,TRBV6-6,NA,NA,CASSHDRLNTEAFF,TGTGCCAGCAGCCACGACAGACTGAACACTGAAGCTTTCTTT
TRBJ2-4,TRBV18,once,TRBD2,CASSPPSGGAGNIQYF,TGTGCCAGCTCACCTCCTAGCGGGGGGGCCGGAAACATTCAGTACTTC
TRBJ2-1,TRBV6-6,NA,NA,CASARGGGGLNEQFF,TGTGCCAGCGCCCGTGGAGGGGGAGGGCTGAATGAGCAGTTCTTC
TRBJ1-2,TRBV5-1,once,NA,CASSLDTNYGYTF,TGCGCCAGCAGCTTGGACACTAACTATGGCTACACCTTC
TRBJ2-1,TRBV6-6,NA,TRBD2,CASSLAGLTNEQFF,TGTGCCAGCAGTCTAGCGGGATTAACCAATGAGCAGTTCTTC
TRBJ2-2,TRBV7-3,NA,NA,CASSLNLGIGYSGELFF,TGTGCCAGCAGCTTAAACCTGGGAATCGGCTATTCCGGGGAGCTGTTTTTT
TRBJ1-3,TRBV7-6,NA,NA,CASSLERSGNTIYF,TGTGCCAGCAGCTTAGAAAGATCTGGAAACACCATATATTTT
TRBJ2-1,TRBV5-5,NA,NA,CASSPDNGLGQFF,TGTGCCAGCAGCCCTGACAACGGACTTGGGCAGTTCTTC
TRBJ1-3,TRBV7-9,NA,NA,CASSPPKGTIYF,TGTGCCAGCAGCCCCCCCAAGGGGACCATATATTTT
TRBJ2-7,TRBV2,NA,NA,CASSEAYEQYF,TGTGCCAGCAGTGAAGCTTACGAGCAGTACTTC
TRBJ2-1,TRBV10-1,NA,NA,CASSDSGAGGSYNEQFF,TGCGCCAGCAGTGATTCGGGGGCAGGGGGCTCCTACAATGAGCAGTTCTTC
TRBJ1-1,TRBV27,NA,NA,CASSFNWGKGTEAFF,TGTGCCAGCAGTTTTAATTGGGGGAAGGGGACTGAAGCTTTCTTT
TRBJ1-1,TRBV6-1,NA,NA,CASIWGWTEAFF,TGTGCCAGCATCTGGGGGTGGACTGAAGCTTTCTTT
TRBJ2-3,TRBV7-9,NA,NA,CASSPPRAGPSTDTQYF,TGTGCCAGCAGTCCCCCCCGGGCGGGGCCTAGCACAGATACGCAGTATTTT
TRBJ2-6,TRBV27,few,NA,CASWSLSGANVLTF,TGTGCCAGCTGGTCTTTATCTGGGGCCAACGTCCTGACTTTC
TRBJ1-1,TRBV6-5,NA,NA,CASSTPWLQGAEAFF,TGTGCCAGCAGTACGCCCTGGCTACAGGGTGCTGAAGCTTTCTTT
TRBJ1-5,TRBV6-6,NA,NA,CASSYGHGDSNQPQHF,TGTGCCAGCAGTTACGGGCACGGCGATAGCAATCAGCCCCAGCATTTT
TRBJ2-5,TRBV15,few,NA,CATSRDGGGRAETQYF,TGTGCCACCAGCAGAGATGGAGGGGGACGGGCGGAGACCCAGTACTTC
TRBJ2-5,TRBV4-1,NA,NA,CASSQEENLETQYF,TGCGCCAGCAGCCAAGAGGAGAATTTAGAGACCCAGTACTTC
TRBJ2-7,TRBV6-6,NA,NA,CASSYSIPSEQYF,TGTGCCAGCAGTTACTCCATTCCCAGCGAGCAGTACTTC
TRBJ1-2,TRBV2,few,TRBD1,CASSEAGQGPYGYTF,TGTGCCAGCAGTGAAGCCGGACAGGGGCCCTATGGCTACACCTTC
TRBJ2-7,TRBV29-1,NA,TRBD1,CSVEWDSYEQYF,TGCAGCGTTGAGTGGGACAGCTACGAGCAGTACTTC
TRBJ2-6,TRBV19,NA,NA,CATRTVSSGANVLTF,TGTGCCACCAGAACAGTGTCCTCTGGGGCCAACGTCCTGACTTTC
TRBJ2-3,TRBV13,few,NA,CASSGRGERGPQDTQYF,TGTGCCAGCAGCGGTAGAGGAGAACGGGGACCTCAGGATACGCAGTATTTT
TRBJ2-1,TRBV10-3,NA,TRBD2,CAIGRTSTNNEQFF,TGTGCCATCGGGCGGACTAGCACGAACAATGAGCAGTTCTTC
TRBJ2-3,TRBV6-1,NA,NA,CASSKPGTDTQYF,TGTGCCAGCAGTAAACCAGGGACAGATACGCAGTATTTT
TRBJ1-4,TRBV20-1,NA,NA,CSARTKEKLFF,TGCAGTGCAAGGACAAAGGAAAAACTGTTTTTT
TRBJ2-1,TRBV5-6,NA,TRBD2,CASSPSGSSYNEQFF,TGTGCCAGCAGTCCGAGCGGGAGCTCCTACAATGAGCAGTTCTTC
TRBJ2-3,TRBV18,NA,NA,CASSLSLITDTQYF,TGTGCCAGCTCACTCAGTTTAATCACAGATACGCAGTATTTT
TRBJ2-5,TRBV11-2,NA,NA,CASSKSGPGLPQETQYF,TGTGCCAGCAGCAAAAGTGGCCCCGGACTCCCCCAAGAGACCCAGTACTTC
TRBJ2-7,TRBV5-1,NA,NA,CASSFADSSYEQYF,TGCGCCAGCAGCTTCGCGGACAGCTCCTACGAGCAGTACTTC
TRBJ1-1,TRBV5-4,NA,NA,CASSKGGGRQMNTEAFF,TGTGCCAGCAGCAAAGGTGGCGGAAGGCAGATGAACACTGAAGCTTTCTTT
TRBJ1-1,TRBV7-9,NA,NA,CASSSNQGREWGKAFF,TGTGCCAGCAGCTCGAACCAGGGCAGGGAGTGGGGAAAAGCTTTCTTT
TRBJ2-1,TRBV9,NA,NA,CASSVEGTANEQFF,TGTGCCAGCAGCGTAGAGGGCACCGCCAATGAGCAGTTCTTC
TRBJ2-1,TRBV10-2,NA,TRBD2,CASTSGGASNEQFF,TGCGCCAGCACTAGCGGGGGGGCATCTAATGAGCAGTTCTTC
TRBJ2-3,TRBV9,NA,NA,CASSALSDTQYF,TGTGCCAGCAGCGCCCTCTCGGATACGCAGTATTTT
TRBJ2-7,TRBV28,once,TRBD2,CASSLRHRLVSGNYEQYF,TGTGCCAGCAGTTTACGCCACAGGTTAGTTAGCGGGAACTACGAGCAGTACTTC
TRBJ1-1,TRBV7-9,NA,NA,CASRPGQMNTEAFF,TGTGCCAGCCGCCCAGGACAGATGAACACTGAAGCTTTCTTT
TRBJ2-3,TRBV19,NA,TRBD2,CASSSPGLAGDTQYF,TGTGCCAGTAGCTCTCCGGGACTAGCGGGAGATACGCAGTATTTT
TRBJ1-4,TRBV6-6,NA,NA,CASSYSSLEKLFF,TGTGCCAGCAGTTACTCTAGCCTTGAAAAACTGTTTTTT
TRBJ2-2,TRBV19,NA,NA,CASSIDRLVNTGELFF,TGTGCCAGTAGTATAGATAGGCTAGTCAATACCGGGGAGCTGTTTTTT
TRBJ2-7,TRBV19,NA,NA,CASSISTALSSYEQYF,TGTGCCAGTAGTATATCGACAGCTCTGAGCTCCTACGAGCAGTACTTC
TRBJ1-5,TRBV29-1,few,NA,CSVAEGYSNQPQHF,TGCAGCGTTGCTGAGGGCTATAGCAATCAGCCCCAGCATTTT
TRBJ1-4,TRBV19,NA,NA,CASSIETGRSNEKLFF,TGTGCCAGTAGTATCGAAACAGGGAGGTCTAATGAAAAACTGTTTTTT